This T cell receptor (beta chain) stems from a study of blood T cell repertoires in COVID-19. Method: immunoSEQ multiplex PCR; TCRdb's copy keeps in-frame clones and lacks some. The sample carries about 78,000 clones, approximately 80% recorded once. A single count supports this clone. The sequence was collected from a man aged 60 to 75 with active or convalescent COVID-19. Sequencing was performed on peripheral blood.

CDR3 sequence: CASSGSRGTTNEKLFF. DNA for the CDR3: TGTGCCAGCAGCGGAAGCAGGGGGACAACTAATGAAAAACTGTTTTTT. J is TRBJ1-4 and V is TRBV11-2; 7 bases match TRBD1. Germline V lookup: CDR1 SGHAT, CDR2 FQNNGV. The trim removed 5 bases at V and 0 bases at J, leaving 6 bases unmatched. This CDR3 is built from 16 residues.